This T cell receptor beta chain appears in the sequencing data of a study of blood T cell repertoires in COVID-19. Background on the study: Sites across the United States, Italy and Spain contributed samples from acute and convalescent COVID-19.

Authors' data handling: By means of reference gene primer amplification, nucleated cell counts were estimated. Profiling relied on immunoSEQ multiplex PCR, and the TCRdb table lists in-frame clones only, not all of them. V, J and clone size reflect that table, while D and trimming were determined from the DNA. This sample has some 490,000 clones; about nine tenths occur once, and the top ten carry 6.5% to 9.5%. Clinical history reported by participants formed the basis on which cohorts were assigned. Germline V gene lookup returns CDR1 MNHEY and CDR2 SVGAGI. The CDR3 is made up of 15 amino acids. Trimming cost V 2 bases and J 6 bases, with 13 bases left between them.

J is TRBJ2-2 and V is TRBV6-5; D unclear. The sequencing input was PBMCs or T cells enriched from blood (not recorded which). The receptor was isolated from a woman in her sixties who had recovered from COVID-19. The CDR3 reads CASSYRRLNSGELFF. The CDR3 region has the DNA TGTGCCAGCAGTTACCGTCGACTTAACTCCGGGGAGCTGTTTTTT.